This T cell receptor (beta chain) was identified during a study of monozygotic twins with cystic fibrosis. Study results and caveats: Low clonality (median roughly 0.009) suggested a mostly naive repertoire. Unrelated CF individuals shared fewer identical clonotypes than monozygotic CF twins.

A word on this clone: The target antigen is unknown.

CDR1 and CDR2 from the germline V gene are MNHEY and SMNVEV (reference sequence). The germline V and J ends were trimmed by 6 bases and 7 bases, with 16 bases remaining between them. The CDR3 runs to 15 residues. Some clones are missing from TCRdb's copy, which holds only in-frame ones; the method was immunoSEQ multiplex PCR. The table records tens of thousands of clones, roughly 84% of them present only once. The specimen was blood. The chain carries TRBV27 and TRBJ1-6; D may be TRBD1 (5 bases). This sequence was found in a girl aged 2-10 years with cystic fibrosis. The CDR3 spells CASSDLDSLNSPLHF. The CDR3 region has the DNA TGTGCCAGCAGCGACCTCGACAGCCTCAATTCACCCCTCCACTTT.